The TCR beta chain under discussion was sequenced for a study of blood T cells in healthy people across ages. Whole-study findings and limits: Observed TCR beta diversity showed a strong correlation with the percentage of naive T cells as measured by flow cytometry. Naive CD4+ cells and diversity were both higher in long-lived donors than in aged donors.

Notes on this clonotype: Its antigen is currently unknown. One junction end does not reproduce the germline sequence, and a read error may be involved.

The CDR3 contains 17 residues. Combining a sample-barcoded 5' primer with a J-beta primer mix, a second PCR ran for roughly 6 to 11 cycles. TCRdb passed the 5' RACE reads through MiXCR, listing each CDR3 protein once. This table holds 1.6 million or so distinct CDR3 sequences, about 31% found once. The clonotype comes from a woman in her twenties or thirties in good health. Source material: blood. The chain recombines TRBV12-3 or TRBV12-4 with TRBJ2-1; no clear D gene. CDR3 amino acids: CASSLEIGGSSYNEQLF. The DNA for the CDR3 is TGTGCCAGCAGCTTGGAAATCGGCGGTAGCTCCTACAATGAGCAGCTCTTC.